The clone carrying this T cell receptor (beta chain) showed up just once. TCRdb's table, derived via immunoSEQ multiplex PCR, lists solely in-frame clones and lacks some. Of around 150,000 clones in the sample, 65% to 90% were seen once. From germline, CDR1 is KGHSH and CDR2 LQKENI. The V end was cut by 3 bases, the J end by 6 bases, with 6 bases between. The CDR3 has 13 residues. This record belongs to a study of T cell responses to AZD1222 COVID-19 vaccine. This specimen was peripheral blood, taken 28 days after the second dose of the MenACWY control vaccine. The source of this sequence is an adult who received the MenACWY meningococcal vaccine as a control. V usage is TRBV18 and J usage is TRBJ1-6; no clear D. The CDR3 sequence is CASSPTSNSPLHF. CDR3 nucleotides: TGTGCCAGCTCACCGACCAGTAATTCACCCCTCCACTTT.